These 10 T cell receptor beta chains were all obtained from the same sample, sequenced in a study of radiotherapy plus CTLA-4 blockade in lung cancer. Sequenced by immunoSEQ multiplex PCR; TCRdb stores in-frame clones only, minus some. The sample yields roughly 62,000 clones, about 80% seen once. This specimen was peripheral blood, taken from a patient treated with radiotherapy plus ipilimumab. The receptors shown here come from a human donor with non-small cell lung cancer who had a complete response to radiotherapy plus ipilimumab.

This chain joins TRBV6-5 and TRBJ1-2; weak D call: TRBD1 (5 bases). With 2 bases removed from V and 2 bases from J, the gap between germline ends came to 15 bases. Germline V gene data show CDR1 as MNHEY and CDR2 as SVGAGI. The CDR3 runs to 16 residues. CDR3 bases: TGTGCCAGCAGTTACCAGACAGACCTTCAAAACTATGGCTACACCTTC. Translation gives CASSYQTDLQNYGYTF.

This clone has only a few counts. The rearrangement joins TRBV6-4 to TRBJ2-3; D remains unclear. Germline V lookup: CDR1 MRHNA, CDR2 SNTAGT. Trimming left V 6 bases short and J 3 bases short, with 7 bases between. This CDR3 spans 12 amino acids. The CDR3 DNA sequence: TGTGCCAGCAGAGGAGATACAGATACGCAGTATTTT. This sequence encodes CASRGDTDTQYF.

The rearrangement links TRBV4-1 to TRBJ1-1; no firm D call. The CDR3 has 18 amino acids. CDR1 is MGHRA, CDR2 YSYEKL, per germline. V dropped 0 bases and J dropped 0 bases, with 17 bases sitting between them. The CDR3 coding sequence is TGCGCCAGCAGCCAAGATCGAGCCACAGTTGGGATGAACACTGAAGCTTTCTTT. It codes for CASSQDRATVGMNTEAFF.

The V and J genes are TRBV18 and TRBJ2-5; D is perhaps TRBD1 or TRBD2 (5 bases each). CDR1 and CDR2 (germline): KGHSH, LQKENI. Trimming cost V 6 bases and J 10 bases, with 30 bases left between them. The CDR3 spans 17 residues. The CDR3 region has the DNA TGTGCCAGCTCTCCCCTCCGGGACCTTAATATGCAAGAGGTCCAGTACTTC. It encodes CASSPLRDLNMQEVQYF.

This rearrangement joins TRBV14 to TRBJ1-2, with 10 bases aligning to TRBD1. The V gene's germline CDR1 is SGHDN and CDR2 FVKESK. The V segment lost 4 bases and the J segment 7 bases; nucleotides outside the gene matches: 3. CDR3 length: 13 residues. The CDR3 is CASSRQGARGYTF. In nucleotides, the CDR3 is TGTGCCAGCAGCCGACAGGGGGCGCGTGGCTACACCTTC.

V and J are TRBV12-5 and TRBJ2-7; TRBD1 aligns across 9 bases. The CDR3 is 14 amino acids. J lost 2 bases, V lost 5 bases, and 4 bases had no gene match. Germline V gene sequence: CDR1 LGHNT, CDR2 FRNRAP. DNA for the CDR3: TGTGCTAGTGGTCTCGACAGGGGGGCCTACGAGCAGTACGTC. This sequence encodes CASGLDRGAYEQYV.

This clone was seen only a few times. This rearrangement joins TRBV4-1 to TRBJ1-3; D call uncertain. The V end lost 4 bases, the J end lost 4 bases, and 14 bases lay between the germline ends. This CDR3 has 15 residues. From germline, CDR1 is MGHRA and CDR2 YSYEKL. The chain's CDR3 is CASSRLLLEGNTIYF. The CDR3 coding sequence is TGCGCCAGCAGCCGACTCCTTTTAGAGGGAAACACCATATATTTT.

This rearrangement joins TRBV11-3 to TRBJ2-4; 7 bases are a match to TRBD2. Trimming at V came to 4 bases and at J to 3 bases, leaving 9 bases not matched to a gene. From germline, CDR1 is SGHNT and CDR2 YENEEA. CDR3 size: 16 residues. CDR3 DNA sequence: TGTGCCAGCAGCTCACCCCGGGAGGACGGCAAAAACATTCAGTACTTC. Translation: CASSSPREDGKNIQYF. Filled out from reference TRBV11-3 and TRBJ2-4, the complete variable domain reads EAGVVQSPRYKIIEKKQPVAFWCNPISGHNTLYWYLQNLGQGPELLIRYENEEAVDDSQLPKDRFSAERLKGVDSTLKIQPAELGDSAVYLCASSSPREDGKNIQYFGAGTRLSVL.

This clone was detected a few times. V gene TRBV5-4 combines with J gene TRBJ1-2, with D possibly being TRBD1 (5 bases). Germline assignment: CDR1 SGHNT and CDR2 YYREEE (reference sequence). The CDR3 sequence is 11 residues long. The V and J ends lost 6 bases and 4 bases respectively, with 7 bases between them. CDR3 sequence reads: CASTGTYGYTF. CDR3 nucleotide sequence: TGTGCCAGCACAGGGACCTATGGCTACACCTTC.

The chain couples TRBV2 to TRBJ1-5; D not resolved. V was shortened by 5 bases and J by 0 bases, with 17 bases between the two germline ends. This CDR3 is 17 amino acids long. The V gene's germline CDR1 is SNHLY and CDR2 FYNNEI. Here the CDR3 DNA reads TGTGCCAGCAGTCCAAGACCCCCCACACCTAGCAATCAGCCCCAGCATTTT. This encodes CASSPRPPTPSNQPQHF.